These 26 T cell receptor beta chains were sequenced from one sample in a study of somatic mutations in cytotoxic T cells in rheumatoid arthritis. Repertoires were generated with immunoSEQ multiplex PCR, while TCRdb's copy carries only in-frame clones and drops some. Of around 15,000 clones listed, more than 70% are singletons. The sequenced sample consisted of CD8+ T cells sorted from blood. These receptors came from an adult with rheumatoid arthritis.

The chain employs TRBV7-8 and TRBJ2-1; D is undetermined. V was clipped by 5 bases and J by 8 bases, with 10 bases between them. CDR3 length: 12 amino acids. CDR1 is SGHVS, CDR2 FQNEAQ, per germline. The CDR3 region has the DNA TGTGCCAGCAGCCCCTGGAAAGATGAGCAGTTCTTC. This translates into CASSPWKDEQFF.

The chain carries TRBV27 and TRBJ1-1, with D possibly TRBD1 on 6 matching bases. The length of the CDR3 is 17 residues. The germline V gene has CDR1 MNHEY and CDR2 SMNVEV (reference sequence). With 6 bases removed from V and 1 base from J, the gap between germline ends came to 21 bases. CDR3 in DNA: TGTGCCAGCAGACCTCCACAGGGCCCCTGGGGGAACACTGAAGCTTTCTTT. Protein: CASRPPQGPWGNTEAFF.

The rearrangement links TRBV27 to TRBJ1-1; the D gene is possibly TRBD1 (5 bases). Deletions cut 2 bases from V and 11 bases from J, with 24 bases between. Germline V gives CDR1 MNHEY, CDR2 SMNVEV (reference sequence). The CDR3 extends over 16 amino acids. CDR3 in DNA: TGTGCCAGCAGTTTAAACCCGTCCGGGACCGCCCGGCGGGCTTTCTTT. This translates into CASSLNPSGTARRAFF.

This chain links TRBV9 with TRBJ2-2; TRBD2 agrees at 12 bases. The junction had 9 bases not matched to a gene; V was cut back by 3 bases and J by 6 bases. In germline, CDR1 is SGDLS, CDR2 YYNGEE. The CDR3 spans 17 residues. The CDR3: CASSESRLAGEAGELFF. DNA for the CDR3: TGTGCCAGCAGCGAGAGCCGACTAGCGGGAGAGGCCGGGGAGCTGTTTTTT.

CDR3 region: CASRGSYSNQPQHF. DNA of the CDR3: TGTGCCAGTAGGGGCAGCTATAGCAATCAGCCCCAGCATTTT. The chain carries TRBV19 and TRBJ1-5; D uncertain. V lost 6 bases to trimming and J lost 0 bases, with 9 bases between them. CDR3 length equals 14 residues. The germline CDR1 and CDR2 sequences are LNHDA and SQIVND (reference sequence).

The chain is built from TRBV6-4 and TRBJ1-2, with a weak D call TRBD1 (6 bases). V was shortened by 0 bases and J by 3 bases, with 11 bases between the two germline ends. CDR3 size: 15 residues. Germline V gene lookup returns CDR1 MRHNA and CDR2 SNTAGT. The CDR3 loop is CASSDSPDSHYGYTF. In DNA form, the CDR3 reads TGTGCCAGCAGTGACTCGCCGGACAGTCACTATGGCTACACCTTC.

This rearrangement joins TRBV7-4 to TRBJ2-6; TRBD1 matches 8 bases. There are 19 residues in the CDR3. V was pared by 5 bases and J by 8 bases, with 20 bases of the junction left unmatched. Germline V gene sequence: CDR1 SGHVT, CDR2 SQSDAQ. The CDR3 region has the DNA TGTGCCAGCAGCACGGAGGTTGCGGACAGGGCAGTTTGGTCCAACGTCCTGACTTTC. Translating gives CASSTEVADRAVWSNVLTF.

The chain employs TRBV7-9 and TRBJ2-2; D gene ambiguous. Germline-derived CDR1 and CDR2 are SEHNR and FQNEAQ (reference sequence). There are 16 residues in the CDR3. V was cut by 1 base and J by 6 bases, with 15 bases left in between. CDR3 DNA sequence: TGTGCCAGCAGCTTAGAAGCCCCGACGAAGGCCGGGGAGCTGTTTTTT. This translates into CASSLEAPTKAGELFF.

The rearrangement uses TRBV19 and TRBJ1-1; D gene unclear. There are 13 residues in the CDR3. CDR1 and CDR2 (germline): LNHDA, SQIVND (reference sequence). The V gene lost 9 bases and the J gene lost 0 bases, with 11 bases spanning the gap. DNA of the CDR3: TGTGCCAGCCGACGTACCATGAACACTGAAGCTTTCTTT. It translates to CASRRTMNTEAFF.

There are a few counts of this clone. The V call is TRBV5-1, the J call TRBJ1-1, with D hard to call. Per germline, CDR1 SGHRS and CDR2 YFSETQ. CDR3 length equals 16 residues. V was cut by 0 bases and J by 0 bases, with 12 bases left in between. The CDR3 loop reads CASSLGFAFMNTEAFF. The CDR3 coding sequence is TGCGCCAGCAGCTTGGGTTTTGCATTCATGAACACTGAAGCTTTCTTT.

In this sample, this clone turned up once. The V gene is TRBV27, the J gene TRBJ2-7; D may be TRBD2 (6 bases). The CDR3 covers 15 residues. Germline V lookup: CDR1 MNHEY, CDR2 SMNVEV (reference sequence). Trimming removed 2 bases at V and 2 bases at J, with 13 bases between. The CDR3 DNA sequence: TGTGCCAGCAGTTTAGGGGTCGGGGGAACCTACGAGCAGTACTTC. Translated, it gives CASSLGVGGTYEQYF.

CDR3 sequence reads: CASSPRLGTNEKLFF. The CDR3 DNA sequence: TGTGCCAGCAGTCCTCGACTGGGAACTAATGAAAAACTGTTTTTT. V usage is TRBV28 and J usage is TRBJ1-4; unclear D gene. The CDR3 consists of 15 residues. V lost 5 bases to trimming and J lost 1 base, with 11 bases between them. CDR1 is MDHEN, CDR2 SYDVKM, per germline.

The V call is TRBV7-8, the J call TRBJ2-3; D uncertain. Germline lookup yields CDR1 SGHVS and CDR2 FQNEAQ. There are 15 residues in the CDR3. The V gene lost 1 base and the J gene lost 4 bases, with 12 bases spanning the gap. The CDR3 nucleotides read TGTGCCAGCAGCTTAGATTTCGGACGCCCAGATACGCAGTATTTT. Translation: CASSLDFGRPDTQYF. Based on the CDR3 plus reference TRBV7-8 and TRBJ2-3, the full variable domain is GAGVSQSPRYKVAKRGQDVALRCDPISGHVSLFWYQQALGQGPEFLTYFQNEAQLDKSGLPSDRFFAERPEGSVSTLKIQRTQQEDSAVYLCASSLDFGRPDTQYFGPGTRLTVL.

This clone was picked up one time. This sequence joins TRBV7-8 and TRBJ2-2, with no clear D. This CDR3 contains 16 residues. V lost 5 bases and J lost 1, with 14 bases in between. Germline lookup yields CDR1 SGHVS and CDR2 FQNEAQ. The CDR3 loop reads CASSPPRLGNTGELFF. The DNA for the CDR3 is TGTGCCAGCAGCCCTCCCCGGCTGGGGAACACCGGGGAGCTGTTTTTT.

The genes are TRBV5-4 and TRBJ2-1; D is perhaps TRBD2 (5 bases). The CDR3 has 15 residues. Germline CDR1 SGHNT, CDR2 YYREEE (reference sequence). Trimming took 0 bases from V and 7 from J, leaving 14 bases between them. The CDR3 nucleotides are TGTGCCAGCAGCTTGGGGACTTCTCAATGGAATGAGCAGTTCTTC. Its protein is CASSLGTSQWNEQFF. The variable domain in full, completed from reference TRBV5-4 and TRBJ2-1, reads ETGVTQSPTHLIKTRGQQVTLRCSSQSGHNTVSWYQQALGQGPQFIFQYYREEENGRGNFPPRFSGLQFPNYSSELNVNALELDDSALYLCASSLGTSQWNEQFFGPGTRLTVL.

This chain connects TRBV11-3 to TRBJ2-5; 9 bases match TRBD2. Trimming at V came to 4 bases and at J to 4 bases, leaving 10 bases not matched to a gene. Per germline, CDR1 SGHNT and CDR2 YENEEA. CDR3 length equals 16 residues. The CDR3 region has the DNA TGTGCCAGCAGCTCCCCATCCGGGACTAGCTCAGAGACCCAGTACTTC. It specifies CASSSPSGTSSETQYF.

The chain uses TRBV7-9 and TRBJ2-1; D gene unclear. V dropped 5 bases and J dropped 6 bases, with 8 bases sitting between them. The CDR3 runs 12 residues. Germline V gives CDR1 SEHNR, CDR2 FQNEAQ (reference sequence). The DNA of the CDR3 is TGTGCCAGCAGCAAGGGCCCCAATGAGCAGTTCTTC. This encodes CASSKGPNEQFF.

The CDR3 spells CASSPWTGLYEQYF. CDR3 nucleotide sequence: TGTGCCAGCAGCCCTTGGACAGGGCTCTACGAGCAGTACTTC. The V gene is TRBV14, the J gene TRBJ2-7, with 8 bases fitting TRBD1. Per the germline V gene, CDR1 is SGHDN and CDR2 is FVKESK. This CDR3 contains 14 residues. Unmatched junction bases numbered 5, after V lost 4 bases and J lost 3 bases.

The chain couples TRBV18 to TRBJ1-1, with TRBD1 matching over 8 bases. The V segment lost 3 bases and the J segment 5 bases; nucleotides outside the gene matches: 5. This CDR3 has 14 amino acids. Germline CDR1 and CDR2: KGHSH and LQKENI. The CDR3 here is CASSPDRDGTEAFF. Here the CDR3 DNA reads TGTGCCAGCTCACCGGACAGGGACGGAACTGAAGCTTTCTTT.

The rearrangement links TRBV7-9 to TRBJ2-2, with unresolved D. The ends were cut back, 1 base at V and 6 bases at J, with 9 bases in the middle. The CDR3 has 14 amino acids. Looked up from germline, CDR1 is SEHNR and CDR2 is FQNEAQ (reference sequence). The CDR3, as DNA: TGTGCCAGCAGCTTAGTACGGCCCGCCGGGGAGCTGTTTTTT. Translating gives CASSLVRPAGELFF.

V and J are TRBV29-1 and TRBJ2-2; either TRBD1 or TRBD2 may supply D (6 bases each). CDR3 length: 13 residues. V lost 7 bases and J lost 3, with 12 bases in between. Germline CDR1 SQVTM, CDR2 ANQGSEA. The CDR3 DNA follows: TGCAGCGGTTCGGGGGCTGACACCGGGGAGCTGTTTTTT. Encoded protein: CSGSGADTGELFF.

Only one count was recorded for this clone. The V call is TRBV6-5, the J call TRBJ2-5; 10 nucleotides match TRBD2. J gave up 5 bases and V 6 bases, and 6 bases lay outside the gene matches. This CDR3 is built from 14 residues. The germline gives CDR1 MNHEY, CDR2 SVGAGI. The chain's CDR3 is CASRASGRGETQYF. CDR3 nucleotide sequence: TGTGCCAGCAGAGCTAGCGGGAGAGGGGAGACCCAGTACTTC.

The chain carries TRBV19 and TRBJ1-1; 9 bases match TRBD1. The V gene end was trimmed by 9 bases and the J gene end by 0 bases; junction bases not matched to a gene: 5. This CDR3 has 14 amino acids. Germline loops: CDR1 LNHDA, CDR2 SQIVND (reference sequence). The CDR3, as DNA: TGTGCCAGCTGGACAGGGGACATGAACACTGAAGCTTTCTTT. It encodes CASWTGDMNTEAFF.

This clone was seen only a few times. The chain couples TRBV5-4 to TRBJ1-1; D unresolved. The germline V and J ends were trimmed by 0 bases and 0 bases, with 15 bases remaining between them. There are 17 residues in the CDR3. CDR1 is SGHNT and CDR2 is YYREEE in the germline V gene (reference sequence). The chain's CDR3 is CASSLVGGGNLNTEAFF. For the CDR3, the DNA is TGTGCCAGCAGCTTGGTGGGTGGTGGGAACTTGAACACTGAAGCTTTCTTT.

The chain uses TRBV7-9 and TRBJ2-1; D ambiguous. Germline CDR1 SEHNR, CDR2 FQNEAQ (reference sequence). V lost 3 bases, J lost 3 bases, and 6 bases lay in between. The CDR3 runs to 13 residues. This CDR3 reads CASSLPSYNEQFF. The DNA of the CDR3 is TGTGCCAGCAGCTTGCCTAGCTACAATGAGCAGTTCTTC.

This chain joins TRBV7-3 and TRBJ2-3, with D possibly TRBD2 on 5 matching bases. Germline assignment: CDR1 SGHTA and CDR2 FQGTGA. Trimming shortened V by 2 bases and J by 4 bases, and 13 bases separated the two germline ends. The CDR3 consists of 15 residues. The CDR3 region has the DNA TGTGCCAGCAGCTTAGGGCTAGAGGGCGCAGATACGCAGTATTTT. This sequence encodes CASSLGLEGADTQYF.